Described below is a single T cell receptor beta chain sequence and its context. A process of 5'RACE template switching, which added a universal primer site and UMIs, was used to make TCR cDNA. TCRdb itself ran the 5' RACE reads through MiXCR, one entry per CDR3 protein. The table shows 75,000 to 100,000 distinct CDR3 sequences, with 8% to 10% occurring only once. The entry originates in a study of T cells after yellow fever vaccination. Broader study findings: The secondary response was weaker, and its peak arrived faster, on day 5 versus 15. Abundant clonotypes (contaminants from the bulk population) could be present in FACS-sorted repertoires. Reappearing after the booster were most of the clones from primary vaccination (around 95% CD4, 88% CD8).

The CDR3 consists of 14 residues. Trimming removed 6 bases from V and 7 bases from J; junction bases left unmatched: 5. Germline V gives CDR1 LNHDA, CDR2 SQIVND (reference sequence). This rearrangement joins TRBV19 to TRBJ2-1, with 11 bases aligning to TRBD2. The sequencing used CD8+ T cells not binding an NS4B(214-222) dextramer, sorted from PBMCs, collected about 2 weeks after the first yellow fever vaccination. This TCR derives from a man in his late teens or twenties who received the YFV17D yellow fever vaccine. CDR3 DNA: TGTGCCAGTAGGGTAGCGGGGGGGTTAAATGAGCAGTTCTTC. The encoded protein is CASRVAGGLNEQFF. The full variable domain, in which reference TRBV19 and TRBJ2-1 provide the parts outside the CDR3, is DGGITQSPKYLFRKEGQNVTLSCEQNLNHDAMYWYRQDPGQGLRLIYYSQIVNDFQKGDIAEGYSVSREKKESFPLTVTSAQKNPTAFYLCASRVAGGLNEQFFGPGTRLTVL.